One and the same sample provided the 28 T cell receptor beta chains below, sequenced in a study of blood T cell repertoires in COVID-19. Assay used: immunoSEQ multiplex PCR; TCRdb lists only in-frame clones, some missing. The data show 150,000 to 200,000 clones, with 88% seen just once and about 4.2% held by the top ten. Sequencing used peripheral blood. The receptor set was obtained from a human donor in a cohort sampled during active COVID-19.

The gene calls are TRBV25-1 and TRBJ2-3, with unresolved D. CDR3 length equals 15 residues. The germline V gene encodes CDR1 MGHDK and CDR2 SYGVNS. V dropped 2 bases and J dropped 0 bases, with 9 bases sitting between them. The CDR3 nucleotides read TGTGCCAGCAGTGAAGGCAGGCAAAGCACAGATACGCAGTATTTT. Residues: CASSEGRQSTDTQYF. Supplemented by reference TRBV25-1 and TRBJ2-3, the full variable domain reads EADIYQTPRYLVIGTGKKITLECSQTMGHDKMYWYQQDPGMELHLIHYSYGVNSTEKGDLSSESTVSRIRTEHFPLTLESARPSHTSQYLCASSEGRQSTDTQYFGPGTRLTVL.

This clone was recorded a few times. This rearrangement joins TRBV28 to TRBJ2-2; no reliable D call. The ends were cut back, 3 bases at V and 1 base at J, with 9 bases in the middle. The V gene's germline CDR1 is MDHEN and CDR2 SYDVKM. The CDR3 covers 15 residues. The CDR3 spells CASSFGTVNTGELFF. Written as DNA, the CDR3 is TGTGCCAGCAGTTTCGGTACGGTGAACACCGGGGAGCTGTTTTTT. The entire variable domain, with the rest obtained from reference TRBV28 and TRBJ2-2, is as follows: DVKVTQSSRYLVKRTGEKVFLECVQDMDHENMFWYRQDPGLGLRLIYFSYDVKMKEKGDIPEGYSVSREKKERFSLILESASTNQTSMYLCASSFGTVNTGELFFGEGSRLTVL.

CDR3 nucleotides: TGTGCCAGCAATACCATAAGGGACAGCCCTTTGACGCAGTATTTT. Its translation is CASNTIRDSPLTQYF. The chain is built from TRBV5-5 and TRBJ2-3; 7 nucleotides agree with TRBD1. From germline, CDR1 is SGHKS and CDR2 YYEKEE (reference sequence). The CDR3 length is 15 residues. The V and J ends lost 6 bases and 9 bases, in that order; junction bases with no gene match: 16.

V usage is TRBV7-9 and J usage is TRBJ2-2; possible D gene TRBD2, 5 bases. Trimming took off 5 bases at V and 2 bases at J, with 9 bases between the two ends. CDR3 length equals 14 residues. Germline CDR1 reads SEHNR; CDR2 reads FQNEAQ (reference sequence). The CDR3 sequence is CASSLPGNTGELFF. The CDR3, as DNA: TGTGCCAGCAGCCTGCCGGGAAACACCGGGGAGCTGTTTTTT. Full variable domain (remainder filled in from reference TRBV7-9 and TRBJ2-2): DTGVSQNPRHKITKRGQNVTFRCDPISEHNRLYWYRQTLGQGPEFLTYFQNEAQLEKSRLLSDRFSAERPKGSFSTLEIQRTEQGDSAMYLCASSLPGNTGELFFGEGSRLTVL.

The chain links TRBV19 to TRBJ2-1, with 8 nucleotides matching TRBD1. V lost 4 bases and J lost 0; bases outside the gene matches: 2. Per the germline V gene, CDR1 is LNHDA and CDR2 is SQIVND (reference sequence). The CDR3 is made up of 15 amino acids. CDR3 DNA sequence: TGTGCCAGTAGTAGACAGGGGAGCTCCTACAATGAGCAGTTCTTC. Its translation is CASSRQGSSYNEQFF.

The chain combines TRBV7-8 with TRBJ1-1, with a weak D call TRBD1 (6 bases). This CDR3 comprises 15 residues. Trimming removed 1 base from V and 4 bases from J, with 13 bases in between. Germline V gives CDR1 SGHVS, CDR2 FQNEAQ. CDR3 nucleotide sequence: TGTGCCAGCAGCTTAGGTATGGGGGCAAGCACTGAAGCTTTCTTT. Its protein product is CASSLGMGASTEAFF. The variable domain in full, with the rest retrieved from reference TRBV7-8 and TRBJ1-1, is GAGVSQSPRYKVAKRGQDVALRCDPISGHVSLFWYQQALGQGPEFLTYFQNEAQLDKSGLPSDRFFAERPEGSVSTLKIQRTQQEDSAVYLCASSLGMGASTEAFFGQGTRLTVV.

The chain combines TRBV5-1 with TRBJ2-7; the D gene is possibly TRBD1 (6 bases). Trimming pared 0 bases from V and 5 bases from J, leaving 12 bases between. Germline V CDR1 and CDR2: SGHRS, YFSETQ. The CDR3 runs 14 residues. The CDR3 DNA sequence: TGCGCCAGCAGCTTGGTTGCAGGGGCCAACGAGCAGTACTTC. This encodes CASSLVAGANEQYF.

This clone was seen a handful of times. The rearrangement joins TRBV7-9 to TRBJ1-1, with unresolved D. Germline V gene sequence: CDR1 SEHNR, CDR2 FQNEAQ (reference sequence). Trimming stripped 6 bases from V and 1 base from J, with 12 bases between. There are 14 residues in the CDR3. The CDR3: CASSQLSGNTEAFF. The CDR3, as DNA: TGTGCCAGCAGTCAACTAAGTGGGAACACTGAAGCTTTCTTT.

The DNA for the CDR3 is TGTGCCACCAGTGATGGGGGACAGCCGGGCAATCAGCCCCAGCATTTT. Its translation is CATSDGGQPGNQPQHF. The chain uses TRBV24-1 and TRBJ1-5; 7 nucleotides line up with TRBD1. Per germline, CDR1 KGHDR and CDR2 SFDVKD. V shed 3 bases and J 2 bases; nucleotides not matched to a gene: 6. CDR3 size: 16 residues.

The V call is TRBV5-1, the J call TRBJ2-3; 8 bases line up with TRBD1. Trimming at V came to 2 bases and at J to 1 base, leaving 3 bases not matched to a gene. Germline loops: CDR1 SGHRS, CDR2 YFSETQ. This CDR3 is 15 amino acids long. CDR3 bases: TGCGCCAGCAGCTTCGGACAGGGCCGCACAGATACGCAGTATTTT. Translated, it gives CASSFGQGRTDTQYF.

Concerning this clone itself: The junction departs from germline at one end; a sequencing error may be responsible. The chain joins TRBV18 to TRBJ2-3, with 9 positions matching TRBD2. The CDR3 is 14 amino acids. Germline V lookup: CDR1 KGHSH, CDR2 LQKENI. CDR3 loop: CAGSPSGVTDTQYF. CDR3 bases: TGTGCCGGCTCACCTAGCGGGGTGACAGATACGCAGTATTTT.

CDR3 sequence (DNA): TGTGCCAGCAGCGCCGCGGATACGCAGTATTTT. It specifies CASSAADTQYF. The rearrangement uses TRBV7-8 and TRBJ2-3; D gene uncertain. The CDR3 consists of 11 residues. The V gene's germline CDR1 is SGHVS and CDR2 FQNEAQ. Trimming took off 5 bases at V and 6 bases at J, with 6 bases between the two ends.

This clone is a singleton in its sample. The rearrangement links TRBV5-1 to TRBJ2-3, with 12 bases fitting TRBD2. The CDR3 covers 19 residues. CDR1 and CDR2 (germline): SGHRS, YFSETQ. Unmatched junction bases numbered 9, after V lost 0 bases and J lost 1 base. The chain's CDR3 is CASSLVLAGGPGGTDTQYF. The CDR3 DNA follows: TGCGCCAGCAGCTTGGTGCTAGCGGGGGGGCCTGGAGGCACAGATACGCAGTATTTT.

The rearrangement uses TRBV2 and TRBJ2-1; 14 bases line up with TRBD2. The germline CDR1 and CDR2 sequences are SNHLY and FYNNEI. V was clipped by 8 bases and J by 8 bases; unmatched bases: 11. CDR3 size: 16 residues. CDR3 nucleotides: TGTGCCAGCGGAAAACCGGGACTAGCGGGGGATCATGAGCAGTTCTTC. It translates to CASGKPGLAGDHEQFF.

The chain has TRBV30 and TRBJ2-1, with 7 positions matching TRBD2. Losses at the gene ends were 3 bases for V and 7 bases for J; bases not matched to a gene: 12. The length of the CDR3 is 15 residues. CDR1 GTSNPN and CDR2 SVGIG come from the germline V gene (reference sequence). As DNA, the CDR3 is TGTGCCTGGAGAACCCAAGGGAGGGCCGATAATGAGCAGTTCTTC. Translating gives CAWRTQGRADNEQFF.

J is TRBJ1-3 and V is TRBV9, with D possibly being TRBD1 (6 bases). The CDR3 length is 16 residues. CDR1 is SGDLS, CDR2 YYNGEE, per germline. Trimming shortened V by 2 bases and J by 1 base, and 13 bases separated the two germline ends. CDR3 bases: TGTGCCAGCAGCGTTACCTCAGGGGTTTCTGGAAACACCATATATTTT. This translates into CASSVTSGVSGNTIYF. Full variable domain (missing parts from reference TRBV9 and TRBJ1-3): DSGVTQTPKHLITATGQRVTLRCSPRSGDLSVYWYQQSLDQGLQFLIQYYNGEERAKGNILERFSAQQFPDLHSELNLSSLELGDSALYFCASSVTSGVSGNTIYFGEGSWLTVV.

This clone came up once. The chain is built from TRBV19 and TRBJ2-1; D perhaps matches TRBD2 (7 bases). Germline V gene lookup returns CDR1 LNHDA and CDR2 SQIVND (reference sequence). This CDR3 comprises 14 residues. V was clipped by 7 bases and J by 3 bases, with 13 bases between them. CDR3 bases: TGTGCCAGTAACCGCGGGGGCAGCTACAATGAGCAGTTCTTC. Amino acid sequence: CASNRGGSYNEQFF. The whole variable domain, remainder taken from reference TRBV19 and TRBJ2-1, is DGGITQSPKYLFRKEGQNVTLSCEQNLNHDAMYWYRQDPGQGLRLIYYSQIVNDFQKGDIAEGYSVSREKKESFPLTVTSAQKNPTAFYLCASNRGGSYNEQFFGPGTRLTVL.

The CDR3 coding sequence is TGCGCCAGCAGTCGTACAGTTAGCAATCAGCCCCAGCATTTT. Protein: CASSRTVSNQPQHF. The J gene is TRBJ1-5, the V gene TRBV23-1; D not certain. TRBV23-1 is placed among ORFs of uncertain function. Trimming shortened V by 4 bases and J by 0 bases, and 7 bases separated the two germline ends. This CDR3 spans 14 amino acids.

This chain connects TRBV30 to TRBJ1-2, with TRBD1 as a possible D gene (6 bases). Germline V CDR1 and CDR2: GTSNPN, SVGIG (reference sequence). Trimming cost V 2 bases and J 3 bases, with 16 bases left between them. The CDR3 is made up of 15 amino acids. The CDR3 DNA sequence: TGTGCCTGGAGTCCAAACAGGGCGTCCCACTATGGCTACACCTTC. Amino acid sequence: CAWSPNRASHYGYTF. Full variable domain (rest looked up from reference TRBV30 and TRBJ1-2): SQTIHQWPATLVQPVGSPLSLECTVEGTSNPNLYWYRQAAGRGLQLLFYSVGIGQISSEVPQNLSASRPQDRQFILSSKKLLLSDSGFYLCAWSPNRASHYGYTFGSGTRLTVV.

This clone showed up just a few times. The gene calls are TRBV24-1 and TRBJ2-7; 8 bases agree with TRBD1. The CDR3 length is 15 residues. The germline gives CDR1 KGHDR, CDR2 SFDVKD. Trimming at V came to 4 bases and at J to 0 bases, leaving 4 bases not matched to a gene. The CDR3: CATSDSDRGSYEQYF. Here the CDR3 DNA reads TGTGCCACCAGTGACTCCGACAGGGGCTCCTACGAGCAGTACTTC.

The chain recombines TRBV4-3 with TRBJ1-1, with 9 positions matching TRBD1. V shed 1 base and J 5 bases; nucleotides not matched to a gene: 2. CDR3 size: 14 residues. Per germline, CDR1 LGHNA and CDR2 YSLEER. The CDR3 here is CASSQVGQGTEAFF. The DNA for the CDR3 is TGCGCCAGCAGCCAAGTCGGACAGGGGACTGAAGCTTTCTTT.

This chain links TRBV18 with TRBJ1-1; 7 bases line up with TRBD1. The ends lost 3 bases at V and 0 bases at J; junction bases unmatched: 1. The CDR3 runs to 14 residues. CDR1 KGHSH and CDR2 LQKENI come from the germline V gene. The CDR3 protein is CASSPDRLNTEAFF. The DNA of the CDR3 is TGTGCCAGCTCACCGGACAGGCTGAACACTGAAGCTTTCTTT.

This clone was detected only once. The chain combines TRBV7-9 with TRBJ1-4, with D maybe TRBD1 (6 bases). The CDR3 length is 16 residues. Germline CDR1 reads SEHNR; CDR2 reads FQNEAQ (reference sequence). V was pared by 1 base and J by 7 bases, with 16 bases between. Here the CDR3 reads CASSLDGGLVAEKLFF. The CDR3, as DNA: TGTGCCAGCAGCTTAGACGGGGGGCTAGTGGCTGAAAAACTGTTTTTT. Together with reference TRBV7-9 and TRBJ1-4, the CDR3 gives the full variable domain: DTGVSQNPRHKITKRGQNVTFRCDPISEHNRLYWYRQTLGQGPEFLTYFQNEAQLEKSRLLSDRFSAERPKGSFSTLEIQRTEQGDSAMYLCASSLDGGLVAEKLFFGSGTQLSVL.

This clone has a single count. V gene TRBV3-1 (or the pseudogene TRBV3-2) combines with J gene TRBJ1-2; weak D call: TRBD1 (6 bases). The CDR3 extends over 15 amino acids. Per the germline V gene, CDR1 is LGHDT and CDR2 is YNNKEL (reference sequence). V dropped 1 base and J dropped 8 bases, with 17 bases sitting between them. The CDR3, as DNA: TGTGCCAGCAGCCAAGGGGGACAATCGCTCGGGGGCTACACCTTC. Its translation is CASSQGGQSLGGYTF.

This clone was seen a handful of times. The chain links TRBV7-9 to TRBJ2-3; TRBD1 might be the D (7 bases). CDR3 size: 15 residues. The V gene lost 2 bases and the J gene lost 4 bases, with 13 bases spanning the gap. From germline, CDR1 is SEHNR and CDR2 FQNEAQ (reference sequence). The CDR3 DNA is TGTGCCAGCAGCTTATTTCAGGGGGGACCAGATACGCAGTATTTT. Its translation: CASSLFQGGPDTQYF.

This rearrangement joins TRBV7-2 to TRBJ1-1; tentatively, D is TRBD1 (5 bases). Germline values: CDR1 SGHTA, CDR2 FQGNSA. Trimming pared 5 bases from V and 7 bases from J, leaving 14 bases between. The CDR3 totals 13 residues. Written as DNA, the CDR3 is TGTGCCAGCAGCCGCCGGGAGGGGAATGAAGCTTTCTTT. This gives the protein CASSRREGNEAFF.

Many counts were recorded for this clone. The rearrangement uses TRBV11-2 and TRBJ2-7, with 7 nucleotides matching TRBD2. Trimming cost V 3 bases and J 0 bases; bases outside gene matches: 5. CDR1 SGHAT and CDR2 FQNNGV come from the germline V gene. There are 15 residues in the CDR3. The CDR3 sequence is CASSFGASGSYEQYF. Here the CDR3 DNA reads TGTGCCAGCAGCTTCGGGGCTAGCGGCTCCTACGAGCAGTACTTC.

The chain is built from TRBV6-6 and TRBJ2-1; 9 bases line up with TRBD1. V shed 3 bases, J shed 8 bases, and the junction held 8 bases outside the gene matches. CDR3 length: 15 residues. The germline V gene encodes CDR1 MNHNY and CDR2 SVGAGI (reference sequence). The CDR3 spells CASSYVGQGLDEQFF. The CDR3 DNA reads as TGTGCCAGCAGTTATGTGGGACAGGGTTTAGATGAGCAGTTCTTC.